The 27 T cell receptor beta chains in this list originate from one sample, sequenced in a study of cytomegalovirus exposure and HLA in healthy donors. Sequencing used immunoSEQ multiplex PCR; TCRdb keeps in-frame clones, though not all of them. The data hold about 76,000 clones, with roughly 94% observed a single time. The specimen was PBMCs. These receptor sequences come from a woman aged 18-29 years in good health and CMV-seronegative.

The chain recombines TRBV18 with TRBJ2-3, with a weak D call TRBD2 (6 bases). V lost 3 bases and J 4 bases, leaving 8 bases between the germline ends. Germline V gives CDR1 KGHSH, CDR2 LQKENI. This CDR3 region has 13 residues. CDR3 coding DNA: TGTGCCAGCTCACCGGCGGGGTCAGATACGCAGTATTTT. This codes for CASSPAGSDTQYF.

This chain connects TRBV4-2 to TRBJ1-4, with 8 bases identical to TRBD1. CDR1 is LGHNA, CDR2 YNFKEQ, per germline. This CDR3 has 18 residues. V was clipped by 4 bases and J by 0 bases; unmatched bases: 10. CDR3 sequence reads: CASSLRDRLRTTNEKLFF. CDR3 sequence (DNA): TGTGCCAGCAGCCTAAGGGACAGGCTTAGGACAACTAATGAAAAACTGTTTTTT.

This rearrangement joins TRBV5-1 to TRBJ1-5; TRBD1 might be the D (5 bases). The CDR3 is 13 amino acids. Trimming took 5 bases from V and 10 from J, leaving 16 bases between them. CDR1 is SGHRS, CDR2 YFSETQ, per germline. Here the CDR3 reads CASRIDSAQPQHF. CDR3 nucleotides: TGCGCCAGCAGAATAGACAGTGCTCAACCCCAGCATTTT. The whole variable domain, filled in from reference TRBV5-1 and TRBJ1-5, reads KAGVTQTPRYLIKTRGQQVTLSCSPISGHRSVSWYQQTPGQGLQFLFEYFSETQRNKGNFPGRFSGRQFSNSRSEMNVSTLELGDSALYLCASRIDSAQPQHFGDGTRLSIL.

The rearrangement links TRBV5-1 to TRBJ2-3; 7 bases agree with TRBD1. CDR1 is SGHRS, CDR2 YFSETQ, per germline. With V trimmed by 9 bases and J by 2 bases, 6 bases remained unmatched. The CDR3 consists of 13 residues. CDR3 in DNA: TGCGCCACTTCGACAGGGTTCACAGATACGCAGTATTTT. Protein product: CATSTGFTDTQYF.

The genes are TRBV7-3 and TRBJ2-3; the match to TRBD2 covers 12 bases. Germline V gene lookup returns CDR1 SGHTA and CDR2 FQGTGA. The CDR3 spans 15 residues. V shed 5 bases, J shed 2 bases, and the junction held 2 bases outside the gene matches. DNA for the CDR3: TGTGCCAGCAGCCGGACTAGCGGGGCCACAGATACGCAGTATTTT. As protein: CASSRTSGATDTQYF.

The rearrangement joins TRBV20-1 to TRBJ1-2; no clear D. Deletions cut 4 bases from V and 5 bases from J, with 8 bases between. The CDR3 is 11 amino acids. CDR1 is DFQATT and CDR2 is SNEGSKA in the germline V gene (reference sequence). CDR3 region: CSATVRYGYTF. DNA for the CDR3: TGCAGTGCTACCGTGAGGTATGGCTACACCTTC.

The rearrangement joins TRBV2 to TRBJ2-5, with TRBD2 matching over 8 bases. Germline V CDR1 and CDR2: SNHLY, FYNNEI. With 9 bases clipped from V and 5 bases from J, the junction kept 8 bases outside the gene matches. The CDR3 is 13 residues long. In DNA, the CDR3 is TGTGCCAGTCCTTTAGCGGGGTCCGAGACCCAGTACTTC. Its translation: CASPLAGSETQYF.

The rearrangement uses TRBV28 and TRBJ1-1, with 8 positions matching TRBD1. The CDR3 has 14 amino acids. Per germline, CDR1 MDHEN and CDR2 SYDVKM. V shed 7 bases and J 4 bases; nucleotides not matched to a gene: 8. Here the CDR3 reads CASTGARGLTEAFF. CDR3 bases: TGTGCCAGCACCGGAGCCAGGGGGCTCACTGAAGCTTTCTTT.

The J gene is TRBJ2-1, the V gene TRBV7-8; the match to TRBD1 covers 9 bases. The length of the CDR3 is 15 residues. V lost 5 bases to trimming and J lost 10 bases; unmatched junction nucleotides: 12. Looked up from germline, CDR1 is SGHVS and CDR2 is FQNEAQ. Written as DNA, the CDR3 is TGTGCCAGCAGCGACCGGGACAGGGAATCAAGGGAGCAGTTCTTC. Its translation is CASSDRDRESREQFF.

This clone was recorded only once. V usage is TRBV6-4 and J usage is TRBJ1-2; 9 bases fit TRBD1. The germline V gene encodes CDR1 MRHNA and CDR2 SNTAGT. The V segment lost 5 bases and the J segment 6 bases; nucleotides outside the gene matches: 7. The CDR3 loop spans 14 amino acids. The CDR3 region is CASSPRTGVNGYTF. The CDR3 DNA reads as TGTGCCAGCAGTCCTAGGACAGGGGTTAATGGCTACACCTTC.

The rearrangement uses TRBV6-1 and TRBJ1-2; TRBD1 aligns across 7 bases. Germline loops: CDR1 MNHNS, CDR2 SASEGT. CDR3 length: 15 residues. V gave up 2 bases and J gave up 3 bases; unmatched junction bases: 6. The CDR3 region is CASSEPRQGDYGYTF. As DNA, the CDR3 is TGTGCCAGCAGTGAACCCAGACAGGGCGACTATGGCTACACCTTC.

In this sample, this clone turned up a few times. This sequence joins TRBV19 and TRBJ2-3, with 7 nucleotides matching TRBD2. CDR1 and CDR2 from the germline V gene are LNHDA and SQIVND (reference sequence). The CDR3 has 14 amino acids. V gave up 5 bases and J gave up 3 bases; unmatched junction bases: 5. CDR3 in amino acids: CASSGLGNTDTQYF. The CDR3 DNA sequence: TGTGCCAGTAGTGGACTAGGGAATACAGATACGCAGTATTTT.

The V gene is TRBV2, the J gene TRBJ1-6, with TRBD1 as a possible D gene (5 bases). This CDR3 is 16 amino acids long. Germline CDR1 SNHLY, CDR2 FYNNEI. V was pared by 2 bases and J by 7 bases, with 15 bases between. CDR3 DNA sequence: TGTGCCAGCAGTGAACAGGCGGTCCAGGGAAATTCACCCCTCCACTTT. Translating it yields CASSEQAVQGNSPLHF.

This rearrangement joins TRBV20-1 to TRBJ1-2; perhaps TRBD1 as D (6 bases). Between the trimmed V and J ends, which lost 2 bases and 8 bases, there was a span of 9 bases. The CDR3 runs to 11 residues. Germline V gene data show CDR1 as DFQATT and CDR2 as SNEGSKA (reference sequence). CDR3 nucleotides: TGCAGTGCTAGACAGGGGCCAGGCTACACCTTC. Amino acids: CSARQGPGYTF.

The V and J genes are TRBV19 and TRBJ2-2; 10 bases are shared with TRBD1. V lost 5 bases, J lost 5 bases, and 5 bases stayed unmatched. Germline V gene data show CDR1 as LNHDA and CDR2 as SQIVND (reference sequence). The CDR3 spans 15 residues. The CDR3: CASSGQGVRTGELFF. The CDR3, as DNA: TGTGCCAGTAGTGGACAGGGGGTTCGGACCGGGGAGCTGTTTTTT. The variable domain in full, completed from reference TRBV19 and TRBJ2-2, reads DGGITQSPKYLFRKEGQNVTLSCEQNLNHDAMYWYRQDPGQGLRLIYYSQIVNDFQKGDIAEGYSVSREKKESFPLTVTSAQKNPTAFYLCASSGQGVRTGELFFGEGSRLTVL.

This CDR3 is CASSPTLTGGNEQYF. CDR3 nucleotide sequence: TGCGCCAGCAGCCCTACTTTGACAGGGGGTAACGAGCAGTACTTC. This chain links TRBV4-3 with TRBJ2-7; 9 bases map to TRBD1. The CDR3 length is 15 residues. The germline V gene encodes CDR1 LGHNA and CDR2 YSLEER. Losses at the gene ends were 4 bases for V and 5 bases for J; bases not matched to a gene: 9.

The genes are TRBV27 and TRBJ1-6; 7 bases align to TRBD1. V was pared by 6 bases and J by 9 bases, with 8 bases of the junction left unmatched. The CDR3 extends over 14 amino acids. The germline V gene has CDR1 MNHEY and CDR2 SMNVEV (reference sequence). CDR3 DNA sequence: TGTGCCAGCAGCGCGCCAGGGGGAGGTTCACCCCTCCACTTT. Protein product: CASSAPGGGSPLHF.

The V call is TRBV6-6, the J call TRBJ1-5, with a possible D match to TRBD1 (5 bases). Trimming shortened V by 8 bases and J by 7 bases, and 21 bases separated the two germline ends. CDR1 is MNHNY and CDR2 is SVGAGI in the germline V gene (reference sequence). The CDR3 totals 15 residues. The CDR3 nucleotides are TGTGCCAGCTACGCTAAGGACAAGGTGGGGCAGCCCCAGCATTTT. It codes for CASYAKDKVGQPQHF.

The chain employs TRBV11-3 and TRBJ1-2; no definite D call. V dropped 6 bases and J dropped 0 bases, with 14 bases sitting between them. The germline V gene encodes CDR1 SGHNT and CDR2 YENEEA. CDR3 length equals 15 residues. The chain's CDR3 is CASRNLVRANYGYTF. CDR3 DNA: TGTGCCAGCAGGAACCTTGTCCGAGCTAACTATGGCTACACCTTC. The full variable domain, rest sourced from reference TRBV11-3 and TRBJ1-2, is EAGVVQSPRYKIIEKKQPVAFWCNPISGHNTLYWYLQNLGQGPELLIRYENEEAVDDSQLPKDRFSAERLKGVDSTLKIQPAELGDSAVYLCASRNLVRANYGYTFGSGTRLTVV.

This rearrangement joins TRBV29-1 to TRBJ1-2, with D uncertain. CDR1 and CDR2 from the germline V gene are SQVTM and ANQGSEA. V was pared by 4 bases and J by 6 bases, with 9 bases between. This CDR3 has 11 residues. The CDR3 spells CSVAVEDGYTF. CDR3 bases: TGCAGCGTTGCAGTAGAGGATGGCTACACCTTC.

The CDR3 region is CSVEPVYRSSYGYTF. CDR3 nucleotides: TGCAGCGTTGAACCTGTTTACAGGTCCTCCTATGGCTACACCTTC. This chain connects TRBV29-1 to TRBJ1-2; TRBD1 is a possible D gene (5 bases). In germline, CDR1 is SQVTM, CDR2 ANQGSEA. Trimming stripped 2 bases from V and 4 bases from J, with 17 bases between. The CDR3 length is 15 residues.

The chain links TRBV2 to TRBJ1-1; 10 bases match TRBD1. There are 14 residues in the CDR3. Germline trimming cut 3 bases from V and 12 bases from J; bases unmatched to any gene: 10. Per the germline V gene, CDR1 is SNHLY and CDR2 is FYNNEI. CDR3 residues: CASSDPGTGELSFF. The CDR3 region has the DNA TGTGCCAGCAGTGATCCCGGGACAGGGGAGTTGTCTTTCTTT.

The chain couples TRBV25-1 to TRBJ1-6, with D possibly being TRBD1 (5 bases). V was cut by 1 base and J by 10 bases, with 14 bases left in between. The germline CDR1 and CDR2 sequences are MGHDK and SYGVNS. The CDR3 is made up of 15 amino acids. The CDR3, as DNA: TGTGCCAGCAGTGAATCTTGGCCAGGGTTATCACCCCTCCACTTT. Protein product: CASSESWPGLSPLHF.

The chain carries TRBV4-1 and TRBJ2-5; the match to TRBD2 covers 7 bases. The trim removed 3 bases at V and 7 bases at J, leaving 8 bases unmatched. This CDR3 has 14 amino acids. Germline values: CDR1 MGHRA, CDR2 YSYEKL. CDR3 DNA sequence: TGCGCCAGCAGCCACCCGGTGAGGGAGGGGACCCAGTACTTC. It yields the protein CASSHPVREGTQYF.

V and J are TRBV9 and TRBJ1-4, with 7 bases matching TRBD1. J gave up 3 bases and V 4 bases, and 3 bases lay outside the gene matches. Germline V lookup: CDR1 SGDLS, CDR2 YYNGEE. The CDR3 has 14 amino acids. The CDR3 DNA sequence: TGTGCCAGCAGCCTGGGACAGCCTAATGAAAAACTGTTTTTT. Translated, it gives CASSLGQPNEKLFF. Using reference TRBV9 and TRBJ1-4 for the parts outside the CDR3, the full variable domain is DSGVTQTPKHLITATGQRVTLRCSPRSGDLSVYWYQQSLDQGLQFLIQYYNGEERAKGNILERFSAQQFPDLHSELNLSSLELGDSALYFCASSLGQPNEKLFFGSGTQLSVL.

The CDR3 coding sequence is TGTGCCAGCAGCGTATGGCCTTGGGGGGAAAACCAAGAGACCCAGTACTTC. Translated: CASSVWPWGENQETQYF. V gene TRBV9 combines with J gene TRBJ2-5; the D gene is possibly TRBD2 (6 bases). This CDR3 is built from 17 residues. Germline CDR1 is SGDLS and CDR2 is YYNGEE. V was shortened by 1 base and J by 0 bases, with 16 bases between the two germline ends.

CDR3 coding DNA: TGTGCCAGCTCACCACCCGCACACAATCAGCCCCAGCATTTT. Amino acid sequence: CASSPPAHNQPQHF. The J gene is TRBJ1-5, the V gene TRBV18; D gene uncertain. From germline, CDR1 is KGHSH and CDR2 LQKENI. V was trimmed by 0 bases and J by 3 bases, leaving 6 bases between them. There are 14 residues in the CDR3.